This TCR beta chain was recorded in a study of blood T cell repertoires in COVID-19. Study in general: COVID-19 samples from acute and convalescent phases originated in the United States, Italy and Spain.

The CDR3 length is 17 residues. CDR1 and CDR2 (germline): MDHEN, SYDVKM. V gave up 4 bases and J gave up 1 base; unmatched junction bases: 10. TCRdb's copy holds only in-frame clones and misses some; the assay was immunoSEQ multiplex PCR. Altogether some 400,000 clones are present, 80% to 90% being singletons, with the ten largest covering 1% to 1.3%. The chain links TRBV28 to TRBJ2-7, with 10 bases identical to TRBD2. The TCR comes from a man aged 30 to 45 who had recovered from COVID-19. The sample consisted of PBMCs or T cells enriched from blood (not recorded which). The CDR3 bases are TGTGCCAGCAGTTCCTACTCAGAAGCGGGAGGGTCCTACGAGCAGTACTTC. Its translation: CASSSYSEAGGSYEQYF.